This T cell receptor (beta chain) appears in the sequencing data of a study of blood T cell repertoires in COVID-19. About the research overall: PBMCs, B-cell-depleted T cells, or T cells provided the cDNA or gDNA that made up the material.

CDR3 length: 15 residues. V shed 4 bases, J shed 4 bases, and the junction held 6 bases outside the gene matches. The V gene's germline CDR1 is SGHDN and CDR2 FVKESK. Original handling: Estimation of nucleated cell counts relied on the amplification of reference gene primers. Assay: immunoSEQ multiplex PCR; the TCRdb copy retains only in-frame clones and omits some. V and J calls and clone size are copied from that table; D and trimming were computed from the DNA. The sample contains 200,000 to 250,000 clones, about four fifths of which appear only once. The source material was peripheral blood. The chain is built from TRBV14 and TRBJ2-3; 9 bases map to TRBD1. The TCR was taken from a woman in her thirties who had recovered from COVID-19. CDR3 DNA sequence: TGTGCCAGCAGCCGAACAGGGGGCGCTTCAGATACGCAGTATTTT. Its protein product is CASSRTGGASDTQYF. Complete variable domain (other parts from reference TRBV14 and TRBJ2-3): EAGVTQFPSHSVIEKGQTVTLRCDPISGHDNLYWYRRVMGKEIKFLLHFVKESKQDESGMPNNRFLAERTGGTYSTLKVQPAELEDSGVYFCASSRTGGASDTQYFGPGTRLTVL.